This T cell receptor (beta chain) was documented in a study of blood T cell repertoires in COVID-19. With 3 bases clipped from V and 4 bases from J, the junction kept 8 bases outside the gene matches. Germline V lookup: CDR1 SGHDT, CDR2 YYEEEE. This CDR3 contains 17 residues. The method was immunoSEQ multiplex PCR; TCRdb's version includes in-frame clones alone and lacks a portion of them. The table records approximately 150,000 clones, roughly 84% of them present only once. Input material: peripheral blood. The rearrangement joins TRBV5-6 to TRBJ2-3, with 13 positions matching TRBD2. The clonotype comes from a man between 65 and 79 years old with active or convalescent COVID-19. Here the CDR3 reads CASSSTSGGVIPDTQYF. The CDR3 coding sequence is TGTGCCAGCAGCTCAACTAGCGGGGGGGTCATCCCAGATACGCAGTATTTT.